Presented here are 21 T cell receptor beta chains from one specimen sequenced in a study of blood T cells in healthy people across ages. Through a sample-barcoded 5' primer and a J-beta primer mix, a second PCR was run for roughly 6 to 11 cycles. TCRdb processed the 5' RACE reads anew with MiXCR; each CDR3 protein has one entry. The profile shows hundreds of thousands of distinct CDR3 sequences, roughly 24% of them singletons. Separately, the same data were catalogued under a study of T cells of mothers and their children.

Sequenced input: blood. All receptors derive from a boy younger than 18 in good health.

This clonotype has a handful of counts. The chain recombines TRBV7-3 with TRBJ1-2; no definite D call. The CDR3 consists of 17 residues. Between the trimmed V and J ends, which lost 2 bases and 1 base, there was a span of 17 bases. Germline CDR1 SGHTA, CDR2 FQGTGA. CDR3 region: CASSLLAPSPLNYGYTF. CDR3 in DNA: TGTGCCAGCAGCTTACTGGCACCATCTCCCCTTAACTATGGCTACACCTTC.

Comments on this clonotype: The conserved phenylalanine or tryptophan normally closing the CDR3 is absent here, so this likely arose from a read error. J is TRBJ1-5 and V is TRBV5-1; 7 bases are shared with TRBD1. With 4 bases clipped from V and 2 bases from J, the junction kept 9 bases outside the gene matches. Germline-derived CDR1 and CDR2 are SGHRS and YFSETQ. CDR3 length equals 16 residues. In DNA, the CDR3 is TGCGCCAGCAGCCTACAGGGGCCGGGGGGCAATCAGCCCCAGCATCTT. Translation: CASSLQGPGGNQPQHL.

The chain employs TRBV15 and TRBJ2-7; 9 bases line up with TRBD1. The V gene's germline CDR1 is LNHNV and CDR2 YYDKDF (reference sequence). CDR3 length: 17 amino acids. The J segment lost 0 bases and the V segment lost 0 bases, leaving 6 bases of the junction unmatched. The CDR3 nucleotides are TGTGCCACCAGCAGAGATCGGGGACAGGGCCTCTCCTACGAGCAGTACTTC. Translating it yields CATSRDRGQGLSYEQYF.

This clonotype was detected only a few times. The chain recombines TRBV12-5 with TRBJ2-3, with 11 bases identical to TRBD2. CDR1 is LGHNT, CDR2 FRNRAP, per germline. This CDR3 spans 14 amino acids. After removal of 7 bases from V and 6 bases from J, the junction contained 6 bases not matched to a gene. The DNA for the CDR3 is TGTGCTAGTGCTCCGGGACTAGCGGCGGATACGCAGTATTTT. Translating gives CASAPGLAADTQYF. Based on the CDR3 plus reference TRBV12-5 and TRBJ2-3, the full variable domain is DARVTQTPRHKVTEMGQEVTMRCQPILGHNTVFWYRQTMMQGLELLAYFRNRAPLDDSGMPKDRFSAEMPDATLATLKIQPSEPRDSAVYFCASAPGLAADTQYFGPGTRLTVL.

This clonotype was recorded a few times. The J gene is TRBJ2-5, the V gene TRBV3-1; a possible D gene is TRBD2 (6 bases). Trimming removed 5 bases at V and 7 bases at J, with 14 bases between. From germline, CDR1 is LGHDT and CDR2 YNNKEL (reference sequence). The CDR3 covers 13 residues. CDR3 sequence reads: CASSRDSLGTQYF. The CDR3 coding sequence is TGTGCCAGCAGCAGGGACTCCCTAGGGACCCAGTACTTC.

V is TRBV6-2 or TRBV6-3 and J is TRBJ2-1; 14 bases fit TRBD2. CDR1 and CDR2 from the germline V gene are MNHEY and SVGEGT. J was trimmed by 0 bases and V by 6 bases; bases with no gene match: 4. The CDR3 extends over 17 amino acids. CDR3 in amino acids: CASRGLAGVSSYNEQFF. The CDR3 DNA reads as TGTGCCAGCAGGGGACTAGCGGGGGTTAGCTCCTACAATGAGCAGTTCTTC.

This clonotype appeared a few times. CDR3 coding DNA: TGTGCCAGCAGCAACCTCCGGGACGATAATGAAAAACTGTTTTTT. Its translation: CASSNLRDDNEKLFF. This chain uses TRBV7-9 with TRBJ1-4; TRBD1 is a possible D gene (5 bases). The germline CDR1 and CDR2 sequences are SEHNR and FQNEAQ (reference sequence). The CDR3 consists of 15 residues. Between the trimmed V and J ends, which lost 5 bases and 4 bases, there was a span of 14 bases.

The chain employs TRBV7-9 and TRBJ2-4; D is perhaps TRBD1 or TRBD2 (5 bases each). Germline V gene sequence: CDR1 SEHNR, CDR2 FQNEAQ (reference sequence). With 1 base removed from V and 0 bases from J, the gap between germline ends came to 13 bases. This CDR3 has 17 residues. CDR3 nucleotide sequence: TGTGCCAGCAGCTTAGGGGACGGAGGACTAGCCAAAAACATTCAGTACTTC. It is translated as CASSLGDGGLAKNIQYF.

This clonotype showed up just a few times. The J gene is TRBJ2-3, the V gene TRBV12-5, with D possibly matching TRBD1 (5 bases). With 11 bases removed from V and 0 bases from J, the gap between germline ends came to 12 bases. Germline V gene sequence: CDR1 LGHNT, CDR2 FRNRAP. The CDR3 has 13 amino acids. The CDR3 here is CALRTGSTDTQYF. For the CDR3, the DNA is TGTGCTTTACGTACAGGTAGCACAGATACGCAGTATTTT.

This clonotype was recorded a few times. V and J are TRBV18 and TRBJ2-7, with D possibly being TRBD1 (6 bases). The CDR3 covers 12 residues. With 6 bases removed from V and 6 bases from J, the gap between germline ends came to 12 bases. CDR1 is KGHSH, CDR2 LQKENI, per germline. CDR3: CASSPRGIEQYF. The CDR3 nucleotides are TGTGCCAGCTCCCCTAGGGGGATCGAGCAGTACTTC.

This clonotype was recorded a few times. This chain links TRBV24-1 with TRBJ2-5, with D tentatively TRBD1 or TRBD2 (5 bases each). The V gene lost 3 bases and the J gene lost 7 bases, with 20 bases spanning the gap. CDR1 is KGHDR, CDR2 SFDVKD, per germline. CDR3 length: 16 amino acids. CDR3 DNA: TGTGCCACCAGTGATGCGACCGGGACGCTTGGTGGGACCCAGTACTTC. This gives the protein CATSDATGTLGGTQYF.

This sequence joins TRBV4-1 and TRBJ2-5, with 12 bases identical to TRBD2. The germline CDR1 and CDR2 sequences are MGHRA and YSYEKL. The trim removed 2 bases at V and 5 bases at J, leaving 9 bases unmatched. The CDR3 loop spans 17 amino acids. CDR3 nucleotide sequence: TGCGCCAGCAGCCAACCTTCTAGCGGGGGGGCATATGAGACCCAGTACTTC. This codes for CASSQPSSGGAYETQYF.

This clonotype was observed a few times. The CDR3 is CASSSLAELTDTQYF. The CDR3 DNA is TGTGCCAGCAGTTCACTAGCGGAGCTCACAGATACGCAGTATTTT. This rearrangement joins TRBV6-2 or TRBV6-3 to TRBJ2-3; TRBD2 aligns across 8 bases. The germline gives CDR1 MNHEY, CDR2 SVGEGT. V lost 4 bases and J lost 2; bases outside the gene matches: 5. The CDR3 spans 15 residues.

This chain links TRBV7-6 with TRBJ2-5; possibly TRBD1 for D (6 bases). The last part of the DNA fits TRBJ2-7 better; the J call may be wrong. Germline-derived CDR1 and CDR2 are SGHVS and FNYEAQ. The CDR3 extends over 13 amino acids. The CDR3 DNA is TGTGCCAGCAGCTACTCAGGGGCTTTCGAGCAGTACTTC. As protein: CASSYSGAFEQYF.

The sample holds a few counts of this clonotype. The rearrangement links TRBV6-5 to TRBJ1-6, with a possible D match to TRBD1 (6 bases). The CDR3 spans 15 residues. Trimming took off 2 bases at V and 7 bases at J, with 12 bases between the two ends. Germline V gives CDR1 MNHEY, CDR2 SVGAGI. DNA of the CDR3: TGTGCCAGCAGTTACCAGGGGCAGGCGAATTCACCCCTCCACTTT. This codes for CASSYQGQANSPLHF.

This clonotype has more than one count but fewer than ten. The rearrangement uses TRBV24-1 and TRBJ2-7; perhaps TRBD2 as D (5 bases). Trimming pared 9 bases from V and 3 bases from J, leaving 11 bases between. Germline CDR1 reads KGHDR; CDR2 reads SFDVKD. This CDR3 contains 12 residues. The DNA of the CDR3 is TGTGCCACCCCGGGGAGAGGCTACGAGCAGTACTTC. Translation gives CATPGRGYEQYF.

J is TRBJ1-1 and V is TRBV6-1, with 10 bases aligning to TRBD1. CDR1 and CDR2 from the germline V gene are MNHNS and SASEGT. The CDR3 runs to 12 residues. V was clipped by 10 bases and J by 4 bases; unmatched bases: 3. CDR3 protein: CATRTGGTEAFF. In nucleotides, the CDR3 is TGTGCCACAAGGACAGGGGGCACTGAAGCTTTCTTT.

The chain's CDR3 is CASSLIAGGEETQYF. CDR3 coding DNA: TGTGCCAGCAGCTTAATAGCGGGGGGCGAAGAGACCCAGTACTTC. This chain joins TRBV7-3 and TRBJ2-5; 10 positions agree with TRBD2. The CDR3 sequence is 15 residues long. Germline V gene sequence: CDR1 SGHTA, CDR2 FQGTGA. Trimming removed 1 base from V and 3 bases from J; junction bases left unmatched: 2.

This clonotype was detected many times. The chain carries TRBV20-1 and TRBJ2-5; 8 nucleotides match TRBD1. The V gene's germline CDR1 is DFQATT and CDR2 SNEGSKA (reference sequence). V was pared by 5 bases and J by 4 bases, with 15 bases of the junction left unmatched. This CDR3 contains 16 residues. CDR3 protein: CSARPFLRGRGETQYF. DNA of the CDR3: TGCAGTGCTCGCCCCTTCCTCAGGGGGCGCGGAGAGACCCAGTACTTC.

This clonotype showed up just a few times. The chain carries TRBV12-3 or TRBV12-4 and TRBJ2-4; TRBD1 matches 9 bases. After removal of 6 bases from V and 3 bases from J, the junction contained 6 bases not matched to a gene. The CDR3 sequence is 15 residues long. The CDR3 sequence is CASRTTDRGKNIQYF. In DNA, the CDR3 is TGTGCCAGCAGAACAACGGACAGGGGCAAAAACATTCAGTACTTC.

This clonotype appeared a few times. The rearrangement uses TRBV7-9 and TRBJ2-4, with 12 bases fitting TRBD2. From germline, CDR1 is SEHNR and CDR2 FQNEAQ (reference sequence). The CDR3 is made up of 17 amino acids. V lost 5 bases to trimming and J lost 2 bases; unmatched junction nucleotides: 7. DNA of the CDR3: TGTGCCAGCAGCGCATCTAGCGGGGGGGAGACCAAAAACATTCAGTACTTC. It encodes CASSASSGGETKNIQYF. The full variable domain, its missing parts supplied by reference TRBV7-9 and TRBJ2-4, is DTGVSQNPRHKITKRGQNVTFRCDPISEHNRLYWYRQTLGQGPEFLTYFQNEAQLEKSRLLSDRFSAERPKGSFSTLEIQRTEQGDSAMYLCASSASSGGETKNIQYFGAGTRLSVL.